The present T cell receptor (beta chain) was sequenced within a study of Ad26.COV2.S vaccination and SARS-CoV-2 variants (dated by TCRdb to about 2021). Regarding the study in general: Donors in the vaccine arm were drawn from COV1001, a phase I-IIa trial of Ad26.COV2.S in healthy adults that was multicentre, randomized, double-blind and placebo-controlled. Ad26.COV2.S was administered intramuscularly at 5 x 10^10 or 1 x 10^11 viral particles, either as a single shot or as two shots given 56 days apart. TCRbeta repertoire sequencing was used to assess the specificity and breadth of SARS-CoV-2-reactive T cell receptors after Ad26.COV2.S vaccination. The TCR-sequenced set comprised about 32 samples: around 20 Ad26.COV2.S vaccine recipients, 5 placebo recipients and 8 SARS-CoV-2 convalescent individuals. Participants in the trial were split at random into five groups of five each, receiving low-dose or high-dose Ad26.COV2.S once or twice, or else placebo on both occasions. Throughout the experiments and outcome assessment, investigators stayed blinded to trial group allocation. Broad study findings and their caveats: Comparing responses between vaccine doses or regimens was not something the study was powered to do. Compared with placebo recipients, Ad26.COV2.S recipients showed higher spike-specific TCR breadth (P = 0.0014). According to the authors, total T cell responses may have been underestimated by the TCR breadth and depth analyses. Non-spike TCR breadth was comparable between vaccine and placebo recipients, consistent with the vaccine containing only spike. After vaccination, spike-specific CD8+ and CD4+ T cell responses were reported to show substantial breadth.

The immunoSEQ Assay was used to sequence TCRbeta CDR3 regions. After extraction, genomic DNA underwent amplification by bias-controlled multiplex PCR, followed by high-throughput sequencing. As for how the authors treated the data: To quantify the absolute abundance of each unique TCRbeta CDR3 region, sequences were collapsed and filtered. T cell fraction was estimated by normalizing TCRbeta template counts to usable DNA, which was measured by amplifying reference genes present in all nucleated cells. Repertoire TCRs were annotated as SARS-CoV-2-specific by exact matching of V gene, CDR3 amino acid sequence and J gene to a known reactive TCR set. The reference SARS-CoV-2 TCR set came from MIRA and was filtered for enrichment in COVID-19-positive ImmuneCODE repertoires, removing public or cross-reactive TCRs. Based on the MIRA antigens, annotated TCRs were further analysed at the level of specific ORF or position within ORF. Breadth was defined as annotated unique rearrangements over total unique productive rearrangements; depth was the summed frequency of those rearrangements. Group comparisons of TCR breadth used two-sided Wilcoxon rank-sum tests. TCRdb carries this immuneACCESS record with in-frame sequences only. Its versions omit some clonotypes, under half of them owing to an unresolved V gene in the studies checked, with the rest unexplained. V and J calls and clone size are given by that table; D and trimming were obtained from the DNA. The sample table shows around 400,000 clones, and about nine tenths are seen once. Around 1.9% of the sample goes to the ten largest clones.

The sample's treatment or condition label, in plain terms: roughly 20 received Ad26.COV2.S at low or high dose, single or two shots; about 5 received placebo; per-sample allocation not given. For vaccine and placebo recipients, the sequenced repertoires came from samples collected on day 63 after the first injection. Cohort 1b enrolled about two dozen adults aged 18-55 years at a single site in Boston, USA, between 29 July and 7 August 2020. Ad26.COV2.S consisted of a replication-incompetent adenovirus type 26 vector by which a prefusion-stabilized SARS-CoV-2 spike protein from the original Wuhan strain was expressed. A note on this clone: Its antigen has not been determined. Base-call qualities are not available, and no considerably larger clone is one nucleotide away.

CDR1 is given as SGDLS and CDR2 as YYNGEE, both from the germline V gene. Trimming leaves V shorter by 3 bases and J shorter by 8 bases, with the junction holding 8 bases beyond the gene matches. The CDR3 runs 15 residues from the cysteine to the phenylalanine. Just the 45-base CDR3 DNA is kept, in frame starting at base 1. The starting material was peripheral blood, obtained in a trial of Ad26.COV2.S vaccine versus placebo. The V gene is TRBV9 and the J gene is TRBJ1-5; TRBD1 matches 10 bases in the middle. The TCR comes from a person between 18 and 59 years old who received the Ad26.COV2.S COVID-19 vaccine or a placebo. The CDR3 loop reads CASSARQGAGEPQHF. The sequenced DNA: TGTGCCAGCAGCGCGAGACAGGGGGCTGGAGAGCCCCAGCATTTT.